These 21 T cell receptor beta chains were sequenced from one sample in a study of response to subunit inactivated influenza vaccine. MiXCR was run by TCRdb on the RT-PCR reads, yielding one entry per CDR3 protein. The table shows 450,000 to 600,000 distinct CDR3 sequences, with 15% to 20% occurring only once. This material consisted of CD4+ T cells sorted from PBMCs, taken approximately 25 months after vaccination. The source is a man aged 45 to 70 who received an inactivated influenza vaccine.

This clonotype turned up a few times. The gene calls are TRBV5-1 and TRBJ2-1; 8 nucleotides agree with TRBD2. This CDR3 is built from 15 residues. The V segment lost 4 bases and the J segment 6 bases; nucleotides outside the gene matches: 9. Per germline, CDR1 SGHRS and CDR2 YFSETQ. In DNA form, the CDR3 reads TGCGCCAGCAGCGCCCAGGGGCTAGCGGGCAATGAGCAGTTCTTC. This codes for CASSAQGLAGNEQFF.

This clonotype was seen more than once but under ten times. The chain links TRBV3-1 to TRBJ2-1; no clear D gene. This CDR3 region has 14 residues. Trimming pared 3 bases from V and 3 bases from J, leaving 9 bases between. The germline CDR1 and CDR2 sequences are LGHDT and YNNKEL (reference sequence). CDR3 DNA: TGTGCCAGCAGCCAGAATCCGGGCTACAATGAGCAGTTCTTC. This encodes CASSQNPGYNEQFF.

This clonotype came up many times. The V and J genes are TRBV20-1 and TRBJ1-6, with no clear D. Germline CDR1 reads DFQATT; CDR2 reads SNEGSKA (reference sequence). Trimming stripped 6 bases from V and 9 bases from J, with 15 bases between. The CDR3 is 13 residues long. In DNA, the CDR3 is TGCAGTGCCTCCGAACGGACCGTTTCACCCCTCCACTTT. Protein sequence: CSASERTVSPLHF.

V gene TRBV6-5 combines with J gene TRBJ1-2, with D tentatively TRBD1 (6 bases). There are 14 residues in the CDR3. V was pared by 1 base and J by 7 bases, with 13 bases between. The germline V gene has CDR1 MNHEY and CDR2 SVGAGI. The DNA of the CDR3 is TGTGCCAGCAGTTACTTACAGGGAGGTGGTGGCTACACCTTC. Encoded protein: CASSYLQGGGGYTF.

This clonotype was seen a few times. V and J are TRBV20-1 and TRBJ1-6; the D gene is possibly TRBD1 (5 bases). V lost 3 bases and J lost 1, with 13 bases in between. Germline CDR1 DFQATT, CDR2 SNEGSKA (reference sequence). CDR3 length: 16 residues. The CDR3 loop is CSASGTEGSYNSPLHF. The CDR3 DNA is TGCAGTGCTAGCGGGACGGAGGGGTCCTATAATTCACCCCTCCACTTT.

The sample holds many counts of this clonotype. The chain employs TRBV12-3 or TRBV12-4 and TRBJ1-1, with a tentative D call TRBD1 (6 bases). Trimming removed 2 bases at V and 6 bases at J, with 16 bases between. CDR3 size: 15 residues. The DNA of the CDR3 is TGTGCCAGCAGTTTATCCAGGGGATTAGTTTCTGAAGCTTTCTTT. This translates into CASSLSRGLVSEAFF.

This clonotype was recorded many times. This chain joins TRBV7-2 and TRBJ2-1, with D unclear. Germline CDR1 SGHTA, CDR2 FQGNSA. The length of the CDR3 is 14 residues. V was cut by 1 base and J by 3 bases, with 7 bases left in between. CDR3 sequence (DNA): TGTGCCAGCAGCTTAGGTGGGAACTACAATGAGCAGTTCTTC. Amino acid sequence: CASSLGGNYNEQFF.

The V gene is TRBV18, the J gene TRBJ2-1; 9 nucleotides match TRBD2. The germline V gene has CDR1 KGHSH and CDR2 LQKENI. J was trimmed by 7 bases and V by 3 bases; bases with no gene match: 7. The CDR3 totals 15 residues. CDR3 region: CASSPLAGRPNEQFF. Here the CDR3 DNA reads TGTGCCAGCTCACCCCTAGCGGGAAGACCGAATGAGCAGTTCTTC.

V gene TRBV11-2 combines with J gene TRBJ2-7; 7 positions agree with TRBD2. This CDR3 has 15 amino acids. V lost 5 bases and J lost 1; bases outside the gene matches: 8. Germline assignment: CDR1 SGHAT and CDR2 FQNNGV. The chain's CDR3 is CASSVGGRGSYEQYF. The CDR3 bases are TGTGCCAGCAGCGTGGGCGGGAGAGGGTCCTACGAGCAGTACTTC. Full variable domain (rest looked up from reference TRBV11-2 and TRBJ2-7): EAGVAQSPRYKIIEKRQSVAFWCNPISGHATLYWYQQILGQGPKLLIQFQNNGVVDDSQLPKDRFSAERLKGVDSTLKIQPAKLEDSAVYLCASSVGGRGSYEQYFGPGTRLTVT.

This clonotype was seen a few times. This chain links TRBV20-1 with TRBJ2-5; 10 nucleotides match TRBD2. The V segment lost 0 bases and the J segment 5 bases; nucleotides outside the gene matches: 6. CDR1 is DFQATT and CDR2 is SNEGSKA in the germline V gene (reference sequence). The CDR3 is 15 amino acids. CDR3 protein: CSARESGRAVETQYF. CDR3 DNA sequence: TGCAGTGCTAGAGAAAGCGGGAGGGCCGTGGAGACCCAGTACTTC.

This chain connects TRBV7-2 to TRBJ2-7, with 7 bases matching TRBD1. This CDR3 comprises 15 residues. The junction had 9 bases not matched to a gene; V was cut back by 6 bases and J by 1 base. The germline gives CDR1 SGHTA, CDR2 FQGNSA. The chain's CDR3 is CASSRDRVRSYEQYF. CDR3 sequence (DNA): TGTGCCAGCAGTCGAGACAGGGTTAGGTCCTACGAGCAGTACTTC.

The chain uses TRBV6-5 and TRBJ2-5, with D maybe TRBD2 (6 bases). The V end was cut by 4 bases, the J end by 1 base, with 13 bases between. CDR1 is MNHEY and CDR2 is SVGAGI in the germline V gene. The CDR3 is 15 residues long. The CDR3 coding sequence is TGTGCCAGCAGTTCCTACGGGACTCCCCAAGAGACCCAGTACTTC. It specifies CASSSYGTPQETQYF.

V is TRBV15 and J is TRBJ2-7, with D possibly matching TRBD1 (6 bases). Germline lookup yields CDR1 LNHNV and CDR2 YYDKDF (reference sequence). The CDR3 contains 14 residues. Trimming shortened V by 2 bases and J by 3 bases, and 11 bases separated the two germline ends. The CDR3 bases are TGTGCCACCAGCAGAAGACAGGCTAACTACGAGCAGTACTTC. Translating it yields CATSRRQANYEQYF.

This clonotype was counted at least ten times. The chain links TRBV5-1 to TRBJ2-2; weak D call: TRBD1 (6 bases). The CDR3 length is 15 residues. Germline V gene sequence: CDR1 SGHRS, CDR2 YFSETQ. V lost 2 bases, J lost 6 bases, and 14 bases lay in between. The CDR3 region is CASSLQGKEAGELFF. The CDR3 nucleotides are TGCGCCAGCAGCTTACAGGGAAAGGAGGCCGGGGAGCTGTTTTTT.

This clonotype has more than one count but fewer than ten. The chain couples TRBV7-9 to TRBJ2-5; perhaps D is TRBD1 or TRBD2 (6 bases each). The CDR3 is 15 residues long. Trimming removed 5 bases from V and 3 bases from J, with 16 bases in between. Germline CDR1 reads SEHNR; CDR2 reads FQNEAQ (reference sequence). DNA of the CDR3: TGTGCCAGCAGCCCAACCCGGAGGGGGGAAGAGACCCAGTACTTC. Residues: CASSPTRRGEETQYF.

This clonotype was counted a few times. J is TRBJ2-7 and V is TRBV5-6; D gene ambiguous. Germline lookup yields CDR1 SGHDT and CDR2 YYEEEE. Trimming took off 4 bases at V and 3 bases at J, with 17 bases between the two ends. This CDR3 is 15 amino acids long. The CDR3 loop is CASSQLPYGLYEQYF. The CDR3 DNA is TGTGCCAGCAGCCAACTCCCATACGGGCTCTACGAGCAGTACTTC.

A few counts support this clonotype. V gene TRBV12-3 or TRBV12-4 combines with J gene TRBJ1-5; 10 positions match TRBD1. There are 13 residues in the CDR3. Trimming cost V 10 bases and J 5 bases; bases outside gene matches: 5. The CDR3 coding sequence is TGTGCCACCGGGGACAGGGGAGATCAGCCCCAGCATTTT. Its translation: CATGDRGDQPQHF.

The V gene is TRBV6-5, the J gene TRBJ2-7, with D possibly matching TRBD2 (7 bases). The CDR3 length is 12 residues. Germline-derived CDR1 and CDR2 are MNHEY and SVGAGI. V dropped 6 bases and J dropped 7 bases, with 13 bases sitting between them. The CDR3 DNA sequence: TGTGCCAGCAGGGCGGGGGCAGGGGAGCAGTACTTC. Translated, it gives CASRAGAGEQYF.

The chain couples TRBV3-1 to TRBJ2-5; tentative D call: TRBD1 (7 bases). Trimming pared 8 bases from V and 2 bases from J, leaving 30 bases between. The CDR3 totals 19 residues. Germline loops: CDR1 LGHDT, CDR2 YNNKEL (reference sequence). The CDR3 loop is CASSKQARWGRGVQETQYF. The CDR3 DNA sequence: TGTGCCAGCTCCAAGCAGGCCCGTTGGGGCAGGGGGGTTCAAGAGACCCAGTACTTC.

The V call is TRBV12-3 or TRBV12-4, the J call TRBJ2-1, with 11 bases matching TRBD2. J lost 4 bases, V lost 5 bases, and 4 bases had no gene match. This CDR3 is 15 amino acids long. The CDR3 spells CASSGPSGGYNEQFF. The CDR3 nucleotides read TGTGCCAGCAGTGGACCTAGCGGGGGGTACAATGAGCAGTTCTTC.

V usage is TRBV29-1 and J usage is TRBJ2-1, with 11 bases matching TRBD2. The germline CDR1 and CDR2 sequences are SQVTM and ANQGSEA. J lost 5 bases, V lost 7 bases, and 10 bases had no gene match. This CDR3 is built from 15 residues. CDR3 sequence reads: CSATPTSGGDNEQFF. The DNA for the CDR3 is TGCAGCGCTACACCCACTAGCGGGGGAGACAATGAGCAGTTCTTC.